Presented here are 20 T cell receptor beta chains from one specimen sequenced in a study of T cell clones after liver transplantation. The repertoire was sequenced with immunoSEQ multiplex PCR; TCRdb's copy has only in-frame clones and lacks some. The sample has some 6,000 clones, over 70% seen once; the top ten hold about 13%. Sequencing was performed on CD8+ T cells from blood, taken approximately 3.5 years after liver transplant. These receptors were obtained from a human patient who received a liver transplant. Some of these T cells may belong to the graft donor.

The CDR3 nucleotides read TGTGCCATCAGGGGTGACTGGGACAATGAGCAGTTCTTC. Translating it yields CAIRGDWDNEQFF. This rearrangement joins TRBV10-3 to TRBJ2-1; D is unresolved. The CDR3 extends over 13 amino acids. Germline V gene data show CDR1 as ENHRY and CDR2 as SYGVKD. With 6 bases removed from V and 5 bases from J, the gap between germline ends came to 11 bases.

The table lists this clone with a few counts. This sequence joins TRBV2 and TRBJ2-1; D may be TRBD2 (6 bases). V lost 3 bases and J lost 4, with 13 bases in between. CDR3 length: 15 residues. CDR1 and CDR2 (germline): SNHLY, FYNNEI. This chain's CDR3 is CASSEGLANYNEQFF. The CDR3 DNA reads as TGTGCCAGCAGTGAGGGTCTAGCGAATTACAATGAGCAGTTCTTC.

The gene calls are TRBV29-1 and TRBJ1-2; D is ambiguous. This CDR3 is 11 amino acids long. CDR1 SQVTM and CDR2 ANQGSEA come from the germline V gene. V was pared by 6 bases and J by 3 bases, with 8 bases between. CDR3 DNA: TGCAGCGTCTATGGAGACTATGGCTACACCTTC. Translation: CSVYGDYGYTF.

This clone was counted a single time. Germline is not matched at one junction end, which may reflect a read error. J is TRBJ2-1 and V is TRBV7-7, with D uncertain. In germline, CDR1 is SSHAT, CDR2 FNYEAQ (reference sequence). The CDR3 is made up of 15 amino acids. The CDR3 region is CASSLGRASYNEQFF. CDR3 in DNA: TGTGCTAGCAGCTTAGGTAGAGCGAGCTACAATGAGCAGTTCTTC.

This chain joins TRBV29-1 and TRBJ2-2, with 8 bases identical to TRBD1. The J segment lost 6 bases and the V segment lost 7 bases, leaving 10 bases of the junction unmatched. The CDR3 has 14 residues. CDR1 and CDR2 from the germline V gene are SQVTM and ANQGSEA. The CDR3 DNA follows: TGCAGCGGAGGGACAGGCGGGATGGCCGGGGAGCTGTTTTTT. Protein sequence: CSGGTGGMAGELFF.

The rearrangement uses TRBV19 and TRBJ1-2; unclear D gene. The CDR3 runs 11 residues. The ends were cut back, 7 bases at V and 3 bases at J, with 6 bases in the middle. CDR1 is LNHDA and CDR2 is SQIVND in the germline V gene (reference sequence). DNA for the CDR3: TGTGCCAGTAACGGCGACTATGGCTACACCTTC. Its translation: CASNGDYGYTF.

The sample holds one count of this clone. This chain connects TRBV30 to TRBJ1-2; D not certain. The CDR3 length is 14 residues. V was trimmed by 0 bases and J by 1 base, leaving 9 bases between them. From germline, CDR1 is GTSNPN and CDR2 SVGIG (reference sequence). The CDR3 is CAWSVVLSNYGYTF. CDR3 coding DNA: TGTGCCTGGAGTGTTGTGCTTAGTAACTATGGCTACACCTTC.

This chain links TRBV5-1 with TRBJ2-1, with D possibly being TRBD2 (6 bases). CDR3 length: 14 residues. V was trimmed by 3 bases and J by 0 bases, leaving 7 bases between them. CDR1 and CDR2 from the germline V gene are SGHRS and YFSETQ. Here the CDR3 DNA reads TGCGCCAGCAGCTCCGGGGGCTCCTACAATGAGCAGTTCTTC. Translation gives CASSSGGSYNEQFF.

This chain connects TRBV6-5 to TRBJ1-3; D perhaps matches TRBD1 (5 bases). Per germline, CDR1 MNHEY and CDR2 SVGAGI. With 8 bases removed from V and 4 bases from J, the gap between germline ends came to 15 bases. The CDR3 is 14 amino acids. The CDR3: CASASGGAGNTIYF. CDR3 bases: TGTGCCAGCGCCTCCGGGGGAGCAGGAAACACCATATATTTT.

The J gene is TRBJ2-3, the V gene TRBV7-3; no definite D call. The CDR3 sequence is 15 residues long. Trimming shortened V by 5 bases and J by 2 bases, and 14 bases separated the two germline ends. The V gene's germline CDR1 is SGHTA and CDR2 FQGTGA. CDR3 sequence (DNA): TGTGCCAGCAGCCCCGGGTATTACACCACAGATACGCAGTATTTT. It specifies CASSPGYYTTDTQYF.

The V and J genes are TRBV6-9 and TRBJ2-1; a weak D match, TRBD1 (6 bases). The V gene's germline CDR1 is MNHGY and CDR2 SVAAGI. This CDR3 contains 16 residues. The V gene lost 2 bases and the J gene lost 0 bases, with 11 bases spanning the gap. The CDR3 here is CASSYVADSSYNEQFF. The CDR3 region has the DNA TGTGCCAGCAGTTATGTGGCGGACAGCTCCTACAATGAGCAGTTCTTC.

The chain links TRBV27 to TRBJ2-5, with D unclear. CDR1 and CDR2 from the germline V gene are MNHEY and SMNVEV (reference sequence). This CDR3 region has 14 residues. Deletions cut 4 bases from V and 5 bases from J, with 14 bases between. The CDR3 here is CASSSRSSTETQYF. In nucleotides, the CDR3 is TGTGCCAGCAGTTCTCGGAGTTCGACCGAGACCCAGTACTTC.

This chain links TRBV28 with TRBJ2-1; D gene ambiguous. The CDR3 is 11 residues long. Trimming shortened V by 6 bases and J by 3 bases, and 3 bases separated the two germline ends. Germline CDR1 is MDHEN and CDR2 is SYDVKM. CDR3 protein: CASSNYNEQFF. DNA for the CDR3: TGTGCCAGCAGCAACTACAATGAGCAGTTCTTC.

This clone was counted once. The CDR3 DNA is TGTGCCAGTTCCAAACAGGGGGCCTACGAGCAGTACTTC. This gives the protein CASSKQGAYEQYF. V is TRBV19 and J is TRBJ2-7; 8 bases fit TRBD1. Germline trimming cut 8 bases from V and 2 bases from J; bases unmatched to any gene: 5. The CDR3 loop spans 13 amino acids. In germline, CDR1 is LNHDA, CDR2 SQIVND (reference sequence). Variable domain in full (rest from reference TRBV19 and TRBJ2-7): DGGITQSPKYLFRKEGQNVTLSCEQNLNHDAMYWYRQDPGQGLRLIYYSQIVNDFQKGDIAEGYSVSREKKESFPLTVTSAQKNPTAFYLCASSKQGAYEQYFGPGTRLTVT.

The CDR3 nucleotides read TGTGCCAGCAGTCCCAGGGGGGCCCGGTATCAGCCCCAGCATTTT. Protein sequence: CASSPRGARYQPQHF. V usage is TRBV28 and J usage is TRBJ1-5; 7 bases are shared with TRBD1. The V and J ends lost 5 bases and 5 bases, in that order; junction bases with no gene match: 9. CDR1 and CDR2 (germline): MDHEN, SYDVKM. The CDR3 is 15 amino acids.

This clone turned up a few times. V gene TRBV2 combines with J gene TRBJ1-4, with a weak D call TRBD1 (5 bases). CDR3 length: 20 amino acids. Looked up from germline, CDR1 is SNHLY and CDR2 is FYNNEI. The V end lost 6 bases, the J end lost 0 bases, and 26 bases lay between the germline ends. In DNA form, the CDR3 reads TGTGCCAGCAGCGAACCTTCAGGGCGAGGCTGGGGGGCAACTAATGAAAAACTGTTTTTT. Amino acids: CASSEPSGRGWGATNEKLFF.

The rearrangement joins TRBV6-5 to TRBJ1-4; D may be TRBD1 (6 bases). Trimming removed 0 bases from V and 10 bases from J, with 9 bases in between. Germline CDR1 MNHEY, CDR2 SVGAGI. This CDR3 region has 13 residues. This chain's CDR3 is CASSYSKGGKLFF. In nucleotides, the CDR3 is TGTGCCAGCAGTTACTCGAAGGGGGGAAAACTGTTTTTT.

V is TRBV14 and J is TRBJ2-6; the D gene could be TRBD1 or TRBD2 (5 bases each). The CDR3 spans 17 residues. Trimming removed 2 bases from V and 0 bases from J, with 11 bases in between. Per the germline V gene, CDR1 is SGHDN and CDR2 is FVKESK. CDR3 in amino acids: CASSQRGAHSGANVLTF. CDR3 nucleotide sequence: TGTGCCAGCAGCCAAAGAGGGGCCCACTCTGGGGCCAACGTCCTGACTTTC.

The CDR3 DNA sequence: TGTGCCAGCAGCTTAGTTGCTGGGGACGGATACACAGATACGCAGTATTTT. This codes for CASSLVAGDGYTDTQYF. The chain links TRBV13 to TRBJ2-3; either TRBD1 or TRBD2 may supply D (5 bases each). Deletions cut 1 base from V and 2 bases from J, with 16 bases between. The germline gives CDR1 PRHDT, CDR2 FYEKMQ (reference sequence). This CDR3 is built from 17 residues.

The chain couples TRBV28 to TRBJ1-1; D gene ambiguous. Germline loops: CDR1 MDHEN, CDR2 SYDVKM. Trimming pared 1 base from V and 0 bases from J, leaving 9 bases between. The CDR3 runs 15 residues. The CDR3 protein is CASSLSAEMNTEAFF. The CDR3 coding sequence is TGTGCCAGCAGTTTATCGGCAGAGATGAACACTGAAGCTTTCTTT.